A selection of T cell receptor beta chains follows, all from one sample in a study of early stage breast cancer tumors. Profiling relied on immunoSEQ multiplex PCR, and the TCRdb table lists in-frame clones only, not all of them. The profile shows nearly 70,000 clones, around 80% of them singletons. The material sequenced was blood. These receptors were obtained from a person aged 40 to 50 with breast cancer. Each CDR3 is given with its conserved first and last residue. Each record gives: D gene, V gene, clone size, J gene, CDR3 DNA, CDR3 protein. The D gene is left open where the match is weak. Clone size is given for some rows only: seen once, a few or many times, or a class if the clone is expanded.

d_call: -; v_call: TRBV19; clone_size: -; j_call: TRBJ2-7; cdr3_nt: TGTGCCAGTAGTGCGGGACAGATCTACGAGCAGTACTTC; cdr3_aa: CASSAGQIYEQYF
d_call: -; v_call: TRBV19; clone_size: -; j_call: TRBJ1-5; cdr3_nt: TGTGCCAGTAGTATAGGATGGGGGGGGATGGACCGACTCCAGCCCCAGCATTTT; cdr3_aa: CASSIGWGGMDRLQPQHF
d_call: TRBD1; v_call: TRBV29-1; clone_size: -; j_call: TRBJ2-1; cdr3_nt: TGCAGCGTTGTCACCCGGACAGGGAATGAGCAGTTCTTC; cdr3_aa: CSVVTRTGNEQFF
d_call: -; v_call: TRBV5-6; clone_size: -; j_call: TRBJ1-5; cdr3_nt: TGTGCCAGCAGCGGCCGGGACGGATACAATCAGCCCCAGCATTTT; cdr3_aa: CASSGRDGYNQPQHF
d_call: TRBD1; v_call: TRBV7-9; clone_size: -; j_call: TRBJ2-7; cdr3_nt: TGTGCCAGCAGCTGGGGACAGGGGAACGAGCAGTACTTC; cdr3_aa: CASSWGQGNEQYF
d_call: TRBD1; v_call: TRBV29-1; clone_size: -; j_call: TRBJ1-2; cdr3_nt: TGCAGCGTTGAAACGGGACAGGGCTATGGCTACACCTTC; cdr3_aa: CSVETGQGYGYTF
d_call: -; v_call: TRBV29-1; clone_size: -; j_call: TRBJ2-5; cdr3_nt: TGCAGCGGACTGAAGGGTGAGGAGACCCAGTACTTC; cdr3_aa: CSGLKGEETQYF
d_call: -; v_call: TRBV10-3; clone_size: -; j_call: TRBJ1-5; cdr3_nt: TGTGCCATTGGGGGGGACCCCAATCAGCCCCAGCATTTT; cdr3_aa: CAIGGDPNQPQHF
d_call: -; v_call: TRBV30; clone_size: -; j_call: TRBJ1-4; cdr3_nt: TGTGCCTGGACCAGCAGTACAACTAATGAAAAACTGTTTTTT; cdr3_aa: CAWTSSTTNEKLFF
d_call: -; v_call: TRBV6-5; clone_size: -; j_call: TRBJ1-5; cdr3_nt: TGTGCCAGCAGTTCCCGACTGCCAGAACAGCCCCAGCATTTT; cdr3_aa: CASSSRLPEQPQHF
d_call: -; v_call: TRBV29-1; clone_size: -; j_call: TRBJ2-1; cdr3_nt: TGCAGCGCCGAGGGTCGGGGGTCCTACAATGAGCAGTTCTTC; cdr3_aa: CSAEGRGSYNEQFF
d_call: -; v_call: TRBV15; clone_size: -; j_call: TRBJ2-1; cdr3_nt: TGTGCCACTAGCAGAGTGAGGGGGGTGAATGAGCAGTTCTTC; cdr3_aa: CATSRVRGVNEQFF
d_call: -; v_call: TRBV2; clone_size: few; j_call: TRBJ1-5; cdr3_nt: TGTGCCAGCAGAGCCGACTCGGTCAATCAGCCCCAGCATTTT; cdr3_aa: CASRADSVNQPQHF
d_call: TRBD1; v_call: TRBV30; clone_size: -; j_call: TRBJ2-7; cdr3_nt: TGTGCCTGGAGTGCGGGACAGCCCTACGAGCAGTACTTC; cdr3_aa: CAWSAGQPYEQYF
d_call: TRBD1; v_call: TRBV10-3; clone_size: few; j_call: TRBJ2-7; cdr3_nt: TGTGCCTCGGGACAGACCTACGAGCAGTACTTC; cdr3_aa: CASGQTYEQYF
d_call: TRBD2; v_call: TRBV30; clone_size: -; j_call: TRBJ2-2; cdr3_nt: TGTGCCTGGAGTGGACTAGCGGGAGGTACCGGGGAGCTGTTTTTT; cdr3_aa: CAWSGLAGGTGELFF
d_call: -; v_call: TRBV4-1; clone_size: -; j_call: TRBJ2-3; cdr3_nt: TGCGCCAGCAGCCAAGAAACAGGACTCACAGATACGCAGTATTTT; cdr3_aa: CASSQETGLTDTQYF
d_call: -; v_call: TRBV6-6; clone_size: -; j_call: TRBJ2-7; cdr3_nt: TGTGCCAGCAGTCCCAAGACCTACGAGCAGTACTTC; cdr3_aa: CASSPKTYEQYF
d_call: -; v_call: TRBV30; clone_size: -; j_call: TRBJ2-3; cdr3_nt: TGTGCCTGGAGTGTTAAGGGGACAGATACGCAGTATTTT; cdr3_aa: CAWSVKGTDTQYF
d_call: -; v_call: TRBV12-5; clone_size: -; j_call: TRBJ2-7; cdr3_nt: TGTGCTAGTGGTTTGGTCCCGGAGGGCTACGAGCAGTACTTC; cdr3_aa: CASGLVPEGYEQYF
d_call: -; v_call: TRBV5-6; clone_size: -; j_call: TRBJ1-2; cdr3_nt: TGTGCCAGCAGCTCCGGGCGGACGGGCTACACCTTC; cdr3_aa: CASSSGRTGYTF
d_call: -; v_call: TRBV7-2; clone_size: -; j_call: TRBJ1-5; cdr3_nt: TGTGCCAGCAGCGTCCTTGGGGCGGGTGGGCAGCCCCAGCATTTT; cdr3_aa: CASSVLGAGGQPQHF
d_call: -; v_call: TRBV5-1; clone_size: -; j_call: TRBJ1-2; cdr3_nt: TGCGCCAGCGCCTCGACCCGGGGGTTCGGTGGCTACACCTTC; cdr3_aa: CASASTRGFGGYTF
d_call: -; v_call: TRBV19; clone_size: -; j_call: TRBJ2-6; cdr3_nt: TGTGCCAGTAGTATAGGTGTCTCTGGGGCCAACGTCCTGACTTTC; cdr3_aa: CASSIGVSGANVLTF
d_call: TRBD2; v_call: TRBV11-2; clone_size: -; j_call: TRBJ2-5; cdr3_nt: TGTGCCAGCAGCTGGGGGACTACCCAAGAGACCCAGTACTTC; cdr3_aa: CASSWGTTQETQYF
d_call: -; v_call: TRBV7-9; clone_size: -; j_call: TRBJ2-7; cdr3_nt: TGTGCCAGCGTAAGGGATTCCTACGAGCAGTACTTC; cdr3_aa: CASVRDSYEQYF
d_call: TRBD1; v_call: TRBV19; clone_size: -; j_call: TRBJ2-3; cdr3_nt: TGTGCCAGTACTGGGGACAGCTCTAGCACAGATACGCAGTATTTT; cdr3_aa: CASTGDSSSTDTQYF
d_call: TRBD1; v_call: TRBV2; clone_size: -; j_call: TRBJ2-7; cdr3_nt: TGTGCCAGCAGTGGGACAGGGAGTCCCGGCGAGCAGTACTTC; cdr3_aa: CASSGTGSPGEQYF
d_call: TRBD2; v_call: TRBV6-1; clone_size: -; j_call: TRBJ2-7; cdr3_nt: TGTGCCAGCAGTGGGGGGACTAGCGGGAGATACGAGCAGTACTTC; cdr3_aa: CASSGGTSGRYEQYF
d_call: -; v_call: TRBV27; clone_size: -; j_call: TRBJ2-7; cdr3_nt: TGTGCCAGCAGTCCCCGGAGCGGCGAGCAGTACTTC; cdr3_aa: CASSPRSGEQYF
d_call: -; v_call: TRBV20-1; clone_size: -; j_call: TRBJ1-1; cdr3_nt: TGCAGTGCTCCTCAACCGGAAGCTTTCTTT; cdr3_aa: CSAPQPEAFF
d_call: -; v_call: TRBV28; clone_size: few; j_call: TRBJ1-2; cdr3_nt: TGTGCCAGCAGTCTCCCACGGCGTGGCTACACCTTC; cdr3_aa: CASSLPRRGYTF
d_call: -; v_call: TRBV7-9; clone_size: -; j_call: TRBJ1-1; cdr3_nt: TGTGCCAGCAGCTTGGGAGGCGAAGACACTGAAGCTTTCTTT; cdr3_aa: CASSLGGEDTEAFF
d_call: -; v_call: TRBV21-1; clone_size: -; j_call: TRBJ2-5; cdr3_nt: TGTGCCAGCACCGCCCCACTAGGAGATAGCTCGGAGACCCAGTACTTC; cdr3_aa: CASTAPLGDSSETQYF
d_call: TRBD1; v_call: TRBV6-5; clone_size: -; j_call: TRBJ1-5; cdr3_nt: TGTGCCAGCAGCCCCGGGACAGCGGGACATCAGCCCCAGCATTTT; cdr3_aa: CASSPGTAGHQPQHF
d_call: -; v_call: TRBV30; clone_size: -; j_call: TRBJ2-1; cdr3_nt: TGTGCCTGGAATCCCAAGAGCTCCTACAATGAGCAGTTCTTC; cdr3_aa: CAWNPKSSYNEQFF